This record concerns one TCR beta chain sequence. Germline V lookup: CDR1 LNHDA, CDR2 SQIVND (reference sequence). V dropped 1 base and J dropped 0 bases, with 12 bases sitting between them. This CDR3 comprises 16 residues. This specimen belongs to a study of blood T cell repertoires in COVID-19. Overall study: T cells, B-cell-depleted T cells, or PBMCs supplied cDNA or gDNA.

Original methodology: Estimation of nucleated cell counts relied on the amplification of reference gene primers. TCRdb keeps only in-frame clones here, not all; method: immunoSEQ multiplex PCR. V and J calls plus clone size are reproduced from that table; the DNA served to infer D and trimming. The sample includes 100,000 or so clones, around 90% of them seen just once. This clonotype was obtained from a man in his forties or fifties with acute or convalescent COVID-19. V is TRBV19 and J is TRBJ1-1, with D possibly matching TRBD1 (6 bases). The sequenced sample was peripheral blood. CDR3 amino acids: CASSIARQEMNTEAFF. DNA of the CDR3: TGTGCCAGTAGTATAGCAAGACAGGAGATGAACACTGAAGCTTTCTTT.